These 28 T cell receptor beta chains share one sample of origin, sequenced in a study of blood T cells in healthy people across ages. Alongside a J-beta primer mix, a sample-barcoded 5' primer served in a second PCR lasting about 7 to 11 cycles. TCRdb reprocessed the 5' RACE reads via MiXCR and lists one record per CDR3 protein. The table has roughly 800,000 distinct CDR3 sequences, around 25% seen once. The sample also formed part of further work on T cells of mothers and their children.

Material for sequencing was blood. These receptors were taken from a boy between 10 and 17 years old in good health.

The table lists this clonotype with a few counts. The chain links TRBV20-1 to TRBJ2-6; TRBD2 might be the D (5 bases). Looked up from germline, CDR1 is DFQATT and CDR2 is SNEGSKA (reference sequence). Between the trimmed V and J ends, which lost 2 bases and 0 bases, there was a span of 11 bases. The CDR3 covers 16 residues. CDR3 in amino acids: CSARPLEGSGANVLTF. In DNA, the CDR3 is TGCAGTGCTAGACCGCTCGAGGGCTCTGGGGCCAACGTCCTGACTTTC.

The V and J genes are TRBV4-1 and TRBJ1-2; the match to TRBD1 covers 9 bases. Germline V gene data show CDR1 as MGHRA and CDR2 as YSYEKL. Unmatched junction bases numbered 11, after V lost 4 bases and J lost 5 bases. CDR3 length: 16 residues. This CDR3 is CASSPRDRETPYGYTF. The CDR3 DNA is TGCGCCAGCAGCCCTCGGGACAGGGAAACACCTTATGGCTACACCTTC.

The V gene is TRBV7-9, the J gene TRBJ2-7, with D possibly matching TRBD2 (6 bases). The germline CDR1 and CDR2 sequences are SEHNR and FQNEAQ (reference sequence). Trimming removed 10 bases at V and 4 bases at J, with 8 bases between. This CDR3 spans 10 amino acids. CDR3 DNA: TGTGCCACGGGGGAATACGAGCAGTACTTC. It encodes CATGEYEQYF.

This clonotype was counted between two and nine times. V usage is TRBV20-1 and J usage is TRBJ2-1, with TRBD2 matching over 13 bases. V was pared by 0 bases and J by 7 bases, with 9 bases of the junction left unmatched. CDR3 length: 17 residues. Germline lookup yields CDR1 DFQATT and CDR2 SNEGSKA (reference sequence). CDR3 DNA sequence: TGCAGTGCTAGAGAGGCTGGTGGACTAGCGGGAGAGAATGAGCAGTTCTTC. It codes for CSAREAGGLAGENEQFF.

This clonotype was detected a few times. This rearrangement joins TRBV12-3 or TRBV12-4 to TRBJ2-7; 9 bases align to TRBD1. CDR3 size: 15 residues. V was clipped by 6 bases and J by 3 bases; unmatched bases: 9. Written as DNA, the CDR3 is TGTGCCAGCAGGGACGGACAGGGGACCAACTACGAGCAGTACTTC. Translating gives CASRDGQGTNYEQYF.

A few counts support this clonotype. The CDR3 coding sequence is TGTGCCAGCAGCCAATCTATCGGGGGGCCAGAGACCCAGTACTTC. It is translated as CASSQSIGGPETQYF. The rearrangement links TRBV6-2 or TRBV6-3 to TRBJ2-1, with D tentatively TRBD2 (7 bases). The DNA end is a closer match to TRBJ2-5, so the J assignment may be wrong. Per the germline V gene, CDR1 is MNHEY and CDR2 is SVGEGT. The CDR3 loop spans 15 amino acids.

This clonotype has just a few counts. V gene TRBV10-3 combines with J gene TRBJ2-7; 7 bases agree with TRBD1. Germline assignment: CDR1 ENHRY and CDR2 SYGVKD. J was trimmed by 3 bases and V by 2 bases; bases with no gene match: 7. The CDR3 is 15 residues long. The DNA of the CDR3 is TGTGCCATCAGTGAGGAAGGGACAGCAAACTACGAGCAGTACTTC. Translation: CAISEEGTANYEQYF.

CDR3 protein: CASSSAGGSDTQYF. CDR3 nucleotide sequence: TGTGCCAGCAGCTCAGCGGGGGGTTCAGATACGCAGTATTTT. The chain employs TRBV7-3 and TRBJ2-3, with 9 bases lining up with TRBD2. CDR1 SGHTA and CDR2 FQGTGA come from the germline V gene. V lost 4 bases to trimming and J lost 4 bases; unmatched junction nucleotides: 3. The CDR3 extends over 14 amino acids.

The chain joins TRBV5-1 to TRBJ2-2; D remains unclear. Germline-derived CDR1 and CDR2 are SGHRS and YFSETQ. CDR3 length: 15 amino acids. Between the trimmed V and J ends, which lost 1 base and 6 bases, there was a span of 13 bases. CDR3 loop: CASSLFGPSPGELFF. The CDR3 nucleotides read TGCGCCAGCAGCTTGTTTGGACCATCTCCCGGGGAGCTGTTTTTT.

This clonotype was seen only a few times. The chain has TRBV29-1 and TRBJ2-5, with 10 bases fitting TRBD2. The J call could be wrong; TRBJ2-7 is a better fit for the DNA end. Germline V gene lookup returns CDR1 SQVTM and CDR2 ANQGSEA. There are 17 residues in the CDR3. This chain's CDR3 is CSVDLAGVGLRGDEQYF. The CDR3 DNA reads TGCAGCGTTGACCTAGCGGGAGTGGGTCTAAGGGGAGACGAGCAGTACTTC.

The chain is built from TRBV20-1 and TRBJ2-5; D not resolved. V lost 1 base and J lost 2, with 8 bases in between. The CDR3 totals 13 residues. Germline V gives CDR1 DFQATT, CDR2 SNEGSKA (reference sequence). The CDR3 sequence: CSARGYRQETQYF. The CDR3 bases are TGCAGTGCTAGAGGGTACAGACAAGAGACCCAGTACTTC.

This clonotype came up a few times. The rearrangement joins TRBV11-1 to TRBJ1-2, with TRBD1 matching over 9 bases. Germline CDR1 and CDR2: SGHAT and FQDESV (reference sequence). The CDR3 length is 14 residues. Unmatched junction bases numbered 8, after V lost 4 bases and J lost 8 bases. The CDR3 is CASSSPQGARGYTF. Written as DNA, the CDR3 is TGTGCCAGCAGCTCACCACAGGGGGCGCGAGGCTACACCTTC.

This clonotype came up once. The gene calls are TRBV27 and TRBJ2-4; TRBD2 matches at 11 bases. Germline lookup yields CDR1 MNHEY and CDR2 SMNVEV (reference sequence). There are 19 residues in the CDR3. V trimming: 3 bases; J trimming: 0 bases; junction bases outside the gene matches: 10. The CDR3 nucleotides read TGTGCCAGCAGTTTGGTACTAGCGGGAGTACCACTAGCCAAAAACATTCAGTACTTC. Residues: CASSLVLAGVPLAKNIQYF.

V is TRBV15 and J is TRBJ2-5, with D tentatively TRBD2 (7 bases). Germline assignment: CDR1 LNHNV and CDR2 YYDKDF (reference sequence). Trimming took 1 base from V and 1 from J, leaving 16 bases between them. The CDR3 extends over 17 amino acids. The CDR3 DNA follows: TGTGCCACCAGCAGAGCCTGGGGGGGGCCTGTCCAAGAGACCCAGTACTTC. Amino acid sequence: CATSRAWGGPVQETQYF. Together with reference TRBV15 and TRBJ2-5, the CDR3 gives the full variable domain: DAMVIQNPRYQVTQFGKPVTLSCSQTLNHNVMYWYQQKSSQAPKLLFHYYDKDFNNEADTPDNFQSRRPNTSFCFLDIRSPGLGDTAMYLCATSRAWGGPVQETQYFGPGTRLLVL.

The rearrangement joins TRBV6-4 to TRBJ2-3, with a weak D call TRBD1 (6 bases). The end of the DNA fits TRBJ1-5 better, so the J call may be wrong. Germline CDR1 is MRHNA and CDR2 is SNTAGT. This CDR3 has 15 amino acids. The DNA of the CDR3 is TGTGCCAGCAGTGACTCAGCGGGGGGCACAGATACGCAGCATTTT. Protein: CASSDSAGGTDTQHF.

This clonotype was recorded a few times. The rearrangement uses TRBV5-1 and TRBJ2-1, with 12 positions matching TRBD2. V lost 2 bases to trimming and J lost 3 bases; unmatched junction nucleotides: 3. The CDR3 covers 16 residues. Germline values: CDR1 SGHRS, CDR2 YFSETQ. The CDR3 is CASSFRTSGNYNEQFF. The CDR3, as DNA: TGCGCCAGCAGCTTCCGGACTAGCGGGAACTACAATGAGCAGTTCTTC.

V gene TRBV28 combines with J gene TRBJ1-2; D is ambiguous. The CDR3 is 13 amino acids. V lost 5 bases to trimming and J lost 1 base, with 8 bases between them. Germline CDR1 MDHEN, CDR2 SYDVKM. For the CDR3, the DNA is TGTGCCAGCAGTCCCAGGTTTAACTATGGCTACACCTTC. This encodes CASSPRFNYGYTF.

The chain uses TRBV7-2 and TRBJ2-1; D unresolved. The V gene's germline CDR1 is SGHTA and CDR2 FQGNSA. V lost 1 base, J lost 12 bases, and 19 bases lay in between. The CDR3 covers 15 residues. CDR3 loop: CASSLVVAHNERQFF. The CDR3 DNA is TGTGCCAGCAGCTTAGTGGTCGCACACAATGAGCGGCAGTTCTTC. Full variable domain (remainder filled in from reference TRBV7-2 and TRBJ2-1): GAGVSQSPSNKVTEKGKDVELRCDPISGHTALYWYRQSLGQGLEFLIYFQGNSAPDKSGLPSDRFSAERTGGSVSTLTIQRTQQEDSAVYLCASSLVVAHNERQFFGPGTRLTVL.

The rearrangement joins TRBV6-2 or TRBV6-3 to TRBJ2-7; D is perhaps TRBD2 (5 bases). Germline CDR1 MNHEY, CDR2 SVGEGT. V was trimmed by 9 bases and J by 4 bases, leaving 10 bases between them. The CDR3 sequence is 11 residues long. CDR3 in DNA: TGTGCCAGTGGAAGGGAGTACGAGCAGTACTTC. This gives the protein CASGREYEQYF.

The chain has TRBV29-1 and TRBJ2-5; no clear D gene. This CDR3 spans 13 amino acids. Germline values: CDR1 SQVTM, CDR2 ANQGSEA. Trimming took 7 bases from V and 4 from J, leaving 16 bases between them. The CDR3 is CSADPRVAETQYF. The CDR3 DNA sequence: TGCAGCGCGGACCCTCGGGTCGCAGAGACCCAGTACTTC.

The chain combines TRBV6-5 with TRBJ1-2; 7 positions match TRBD1. This CDR3 has 13 amino acids. Germline V CDR1 and CDR2: MNHEY, SVGAGI. Trimming took 5 bases from V and 4 from J; bases not matched to a gene: 4. The CDR3: CASSDRAVYGYTF. CDR3 sequence (DNA): TGTGCCAGCAGTGACAGGGCGGTCTATGGCTACACCTTC.

This clonotype was observed a few times. J is TRBJ1-5 and V is TRBV6-1, with D maybe TRBD1 (5 bases). Trimming shortened V by 7 bases and J by 5 bases, and 12 bases separated the two germline ends. The CDR3 is made up of 13 amino acids. Germline CDR1 MNHNS, CDR2 SASEGT. The CDR3, as DNA: TGTGCCAGCAAGGGGCAGCCGGATCAGCCCCAGCATTTT. The encoded protein is CASKGQPDQPQHF.

V usage is TRBV9 and J usage is TRBJ2-1; TRBD2 agrees at 9 bases. CDR3 length equals 15 residues. The germline V gene has CDR1 SGDLS and CDR2 YYNGEE. After removal of 4 bases from V and 5 bases from J, the junction contained 7 bases not matched to a gene. CDR3 sequence reads: CASSPTSGMDNEQFF. In DNA, the CDR3 is TGTGCCAGCAGCCCGACTAGCGGAATGGACAATGAGCAGTTCTTC. Together with reference TRBV9 and TRBJ2-1, the CDR3 gives the full variable domain: DSGVTQTPKHLITATGQRVTLRCSPRSGDLSVYWYQQSLDQGLQFLIQYYNGEERAKGNILERFSAQQFPDLHSELNLSSLELGDSALYFCASSPTSGMDNEQFFGPGTRLTVL.

This chain uses TRBV5-1 with TRBJ2-7; 9 bases fit TRBD1. Germline V gene data show CDR1 as SGHRS and CDR2 as YFSETQ. Losses at the gene ends were 0 bases for V and 5 bases for J; bases not matched to a gene: 3. CDR3 length: 14 amino acids. Here the CDR3 DNA reads TGCGCCAGCAGCTTGGCCGGGACAGGGAACGAGCAGTACTTC. Encoded protein: CASSLAGTGNEQYF.

V usage is TRBV6-5 and J usage is TRBJ2-6; D might be TRBD1 (6 bases). CDR3 length: 15 residues. V lost 5 bases and J 4 bases, leaving 12 bases between the germline ends. Germline V gene lookup returns CDR1 MNHEY and CDR2 SVGAGI. CDR3 loop: CASSRQVTGANVLTF. CDR3 DNA sequence: TGTGCCAGCAGTCGACAGGTCACCGGGGCCAACGTCCTGACTTTC.

V usage is TRBV29-1 and J usage is TRBJ1-2; TRBD1 agrees at 9 bases. This CDR3 is built from 13 residues. Trimming took 7 bases from V and 6 from J; bases not matched to a gene: 9. Germline V gives CDR1 SQVTM, CDR2 ANQGSEA. The CDR3 nucleotides read TGCAGCGACATGGGACAGGGAACGGATGGCTACACCTTC. Translating gives CSDMGQGTDGYTF.

This sequence joins TRBV3-1 and TRBJ1-6; possible D gene TRBD1, 6 bases. Germline V CDR1 and CDR2: LGHDT, YNNKEL (reference sequence). The V end lost 6 bases, the J end lost 11 bases, and 32 bases lay between the germline ends. CDR3 size: 19 residues. DNA of the CDR3: TGTGCCAGCAGAACTACCGGGACATCACTTCAGGGGATGTTAACACCCCTCCACTTT. Translating it yields CASRTTGTSLQGMLTPLHF.

This clonotype has just a few counts. J is TRBJ2-5 and V is TRBV6-2 or TRBV6-3, with D perhaps TRBD1 (6 bases). V was trimmed by 6 bases and J by 5 bases, leaving 16 bases between them. Germline assignment: CDR1 MNHEY and CDR2 SVGEGT. There are 14 residues in the CDR3. CDR3 sequence (DNA): TGTGCCAGCAGACCCGACAGGTTTCAGGAGACCCAGTACTTC. Translating it yields CASRPDRFQETQYF.